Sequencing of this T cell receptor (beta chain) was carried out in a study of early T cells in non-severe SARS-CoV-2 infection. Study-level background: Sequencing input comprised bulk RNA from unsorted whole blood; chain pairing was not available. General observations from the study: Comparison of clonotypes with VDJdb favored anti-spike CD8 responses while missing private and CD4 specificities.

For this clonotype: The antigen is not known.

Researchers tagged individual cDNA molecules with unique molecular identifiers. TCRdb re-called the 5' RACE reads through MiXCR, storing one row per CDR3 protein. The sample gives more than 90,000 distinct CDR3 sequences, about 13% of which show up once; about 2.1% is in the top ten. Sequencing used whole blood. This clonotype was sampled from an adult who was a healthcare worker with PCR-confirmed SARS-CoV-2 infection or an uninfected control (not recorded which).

CDR3 loop: CASSFGRGTLQGNYGYTF. In nucleotides, the CDR3 is TGCGCCAGCAGCTTCGGCCGGGGAACTTTACAGGGAAACTATGGCTACACCTTC. The chain couples TRBV5-1 to TRBJ1-2, with D possibly being TRBD1 (6 bases). The CDR3 consists of 18 residues. Germline CDR1 and CDR2: SGHRS and YFSETQ. V lost 2 bases, J lost 2 bases, and 22 bases lay in between.